A selection of T cell receptor beta chains follows, all from one sample in a study of OX40 agonist ivuxolimab in advanced cancers. Method: immunoSEQ multiplex PCR; TCRdb's copy keeps in-frame clones and lacks some. The data hold nearly 70,000 clones, with 70% to 90% observed a single time. The specimen comprised CD4+ or CD8+ T cells sorted from blood, sampled in a trial of the OX40 agonist ivuxolimab. Receptors were obtained from an adult with an advanced solid tumor such as melanoma, head and neck, liver or kidney cancer. The CDR3 runs from the conserved cysteine through the conserved F or W. The D gene is left open where the match is weak. Only some rows state a clone size, as once, few, many or a class for expanded clones.

-	TRBD2	TRBV10-3	TRBJ2-5	TGTGCCATCAAAGGACTAGGGGCTGTAGAGACCCAGTACTTC	CAIKGLGAVETQYF
-	TRBD2	TRBV5-4	TRBJ2-5	TGTGCCAGCAGCAAAACCGGCCTAGCGGCCCAAGAGACCCAGTACTTC	CASSKTGLAAQETQYF
-	-	TRBV6-5	TRBJ1-3	TGTGCCACCTCAGAGGGAAGCTCTGGAAACACCATATATTTT	CATSEGSSGNTIYF
-	TRBD2	TRBV11-2	TRBJ2-1	TGTGCCAGCAGCCCAGGACTAGCGAGTTTACGTGGTGAGCAGTTCTTC	CASSPGLASLRGEQFF
-	-	TRBV11-2	TRBJ1-2	TGTGCCAGCAGCTTTGTGGGACGGCGGATCTATGGCTACACCTTC	CASSFVGRRIYGYTF
-	TRBD2	TRBV6-5	TRBJ2-4	TGTGCCAGCAGTTGGACTAGCGAGAAAGCCAAAAACATTCAGTACTTC	CASSWTSEKAKNIQYF
-	-	TRBV4-1	TRBJ2-2	TGCGCCAGCAGCCTTACCACAGGTTTCATGAACACCGGGGAGCTGTTTTTT	CASSLTTGFMNTGELFF
-	TRBD1	TRBV10-3	TRBJ2-7	TGTGCCATCAGTGGTACAGGGGGAGGCTACGAGCAGTACTTC	CAISGTGGGYEQYF
once	TRBD1	TRBV6-5	TRBJ1-4	TGTGCCAGCAGTTACTCGAAGGGGGCTGCGGAAAAACTGTTTTTT	CASSYSKGAAEKLFF
-	TRBD2	TRBV7-3	TRBJ2-5	TGTGCCAGCAGCTTAAGACTAGCTGACCCACCGGACTTC	CASSLRLADPPDF
-	TRBD1	TRBV28	TRBJ1-2	TGTGCCAGCAGTGGTATAGGGACAGAAAAAATCTATGGCTACACCTTC	CASSGIGTEKIYGYTF
-	TRBD2	TRBV19	TRBJ2-3	TGTGCCAGTAGTATCGGGAGGGGCCTTAACACAGATACGCAGTATTTT	CASSIGRGLNTDTQYF
-	-	TRBV5-1	TRBJ1-2	TGCGCCAGCAGCTTGCCCGAAACAGGGTTGTCCTATGGCTACACCTTC	CASSLPETGLSYGYTF
-	TRBD1	TRBV20-1	TRBJ1-2	TGCAGTGCTGCGACAGGGTTTGGCTACACCTTC	CSAATGFGYTF
-	TRBD2	TRBV9	TRBJ2-5	TGTGCCAGCAGCGGAACCGGGACTAGCACAGAGACCCAGTACTTC	CASSGTGTSTETQYF
few	TRBD1	TRBV15	TRBJ2-6	TGTGCCACCAGCAGAGAGACAGGGACAGGCTCTGGGGCCAACGTCCTGACTTTC	CATSRETGTGSGANVLTF
once	TRBD2	TRBV5-1	TRBJ2-1	TGCGCCAGCAGTTTAATTCCGGGACTAGCCCACAATGAGCAGTTCTTC	CASSLIPGLAHNEQFF
once	-	TRBV6-1	TRBJ2-2	TGTGCCAGCAGTGCCCAGGGGAACACCGGGGAGCTGTTTTTT	CASSAQGNTGELFF
few	-	TRBV19	TRBJ1-5	TGTGCCAGTAGTACTCGGGGGATTGTCCAGCATTTT	CASSTRGIVQHF
-	-	TRBV5-4	TRBJ1-6	TGTGCCAGCAGCTTGGCGGGGGCCTATAATTCACCCCTCCACTTT	CASSLAGAYNSPLHF
-	TRBD1	TRBV7-9	TRBJ1-6	TGTGCCAGCAGGGAACAGGGGACCTATAATTCACCCCTCCACTTT	CASREQGTYNSPLHF
-	-	TRBV4-3	TRBJ2-7	TGCGCCAGCAGCCAAGATAGGCACGGCCCCCTCTCCTACGAGCAGTACTTC	CASSQDRHGPLSYEQYF
-	TRBD1	TRBV28	TRBJ1-4	TGTGCCAGCAACCTCTCCGGGACAGGGCGTGAAAAACTGTTTTTT	CASNLSGTGREKLFF
-	-	TRBV19	TRBJ1-5	TGTGCCAGTAATAGCCTGGGTGGGAACCTCGGGCCCCAGCATTTT	CASNSLGGNLGPQHF
-	-	TRBV18	TRBJ1-2	TGTGCCAGCTCACCACCCCCCCCCGGACGGGGCTATGGCTACACCTTC	CASSPPPPGRGYGYTF
many	-	TRBV5-1	TRBJ1-1	TGCGCCAGCAGCTTGGCGGCGGTGAACACTGAAGCTTTCTTT	CASSLAAVNTEAFF
-	-	TRBV28	TRBJ2-7	TGTGCCAGCAGTTTTTCGGAATCCTACGAGCAGTACTTC	CASSFSESYEQYF